This paragraph covers one T cell receptor (beta chain) sequence. Its antigen is not identified. Time point of the sample: peripheral blood 6 weeks after treatment start. These data come from a study of PD-L1 blockade in urothelial cancer. Looking at the study overall: Per blood sample, T cells had a median of 141,255.

This CDR3 has 14 amino acids. The V and J ends lost 6 bases and 0 bases, in that order; junction bases with no gene match: 5. Germline V gives CDR1 MNHNS, CDR2 SASEGT. Whole-study findings and limits: Below-median pretreatment blood TCR clonality was associated with improved progression-free and overall survival.

Clones were read by immunoSEQ multiplex PCR, and TCRdb kept only the in-frame ones, dropping some. The data show about 51,000 clones, around 89% seen once. The V and J genes are TRBV6-1 and TRBJ2-7, with 7 bases fitting TRBD2. The TCR originated in a man aged 55 to 70 with urothelial cancer. This specimen consisted of PBMCs, obtained around atezolizumab (anti-PD-L1) treatment. CDR3 amino acids: CASRTAGFSYEQYF. As DNA, the CDR3 is TGTGCCAGCAGAACAGCGGGGTTCTCCTACGAGCAGTACTTC.